A single sample gave rise to the 17 T cell receptor beta chains below, sequenced in a study of T cell changes during pregnancy in multiple sclerosis. Clones were sequenced by immunoSEQ multiplex PCR, and TCRdb holds only the in-frame ones, with some missing. Of about 42,000 clones in the sample, around 96% are singletons; the top ten hold 0.89%. The sequencing here drew on peripheral blood, taken in the second trimester of pregnancy. The receptor source for this set is a female donor with multiple sclerosis, enrolled in a pregnancy study.

The rearrangement joins TRBV7-2 to TRBJ2-1; weak D call: TRBD2 (5 bases). This CDR3 region has 13 residues. V was pared by 2 bases and J by 9 bases, with 11 bases between. Germline V gene sequence: CDR1 SGHTA, CDR2 FQGNSA. This chain's CDR3 is CASSLLLAPEQFF. The CDR3 DNA reads as TGTGCCAGCAGCTTACTCCTAGCTCCTGAGCAGTTCTTC.

The gene calls are TRBV23-1 and TRBJ2-4; a weak D match, TRBD1 (6 bases). TRBV23-1 is recorded as an ORF, its role being uncertain. This CDR3 comprises 17 residues. Trimming took 3 bases from V and 0 from J, leaving 15 bases between them. The CDR3 DNA reads TGCGCCAGCAGTCAGCCCGGACAGCACCTAGCCAAAAACATTCAGTACTTC. Its translation: CASSQPGQHLAKNIQYF.

The chain joins TRBV11-3 to TRBJ2-4; D remains unclear. V lost 5 bases and J 0 bases, leaving 5 bases between the germline ends. CDR1 SGHNT and CDR2 YENEEA come from the germline V gene. This CDR3 region has 13 residues. The CDR3 DNA reads TGTGCCAGCAGCCTACTAGCCAAAAACATTCAGTACTTC. The encoded protein is CASSLLAKNIQYF.

The rearrangement joins TRBV10-3 to TRBJ2-2; 11 bases are a match to TRBD2. Germline CDR1 ENHRY, CDR2 SYGVKD. V dropped 8 bases and J dropped 6; count of bases not matched to a gene: 8. The CDR3 sequence is 15 residues long. The CDR3 is CAISPSGGSPGELFF. CDR3 DNA: TGTGCCATCTCCCCTAGCGGGGGGTCTCCCGGGGAGCTGTTTTTT.

J is TRBJ1-5 and V is TRBV15, with 8 bases fitting TRBD1. V lost 1 base and J lost 2; bases outside the gene matches: 16. The CDR3 loop spans 20 amino acids. Germline CDR1 is LNHNV and CDR2 is YYDKDF (reference sequence). As DNA, the CDR3 is TGTGCCACCAGCAGAGCCTTCTTAGAGGACAGGGAGGTGCGCAATCAGCCCCAGCATTTT. Its translation is CATSRAFLEDREVRNQPQHF.

This chain connects TRBV4-3 to TRBJ2-2, with 11 bases lining up with TRBD2. Unmatched junction bases numbered 4, after V lost 2 bases and J lost 2 bases. Germline values: CDR1 LGHNA, CDR2 YSLEER. This CDR3 spans 17 amino acids. DNA for the CDR3: TGCGCCAGCAGCCAACTCCTAGCGGGGGGAAACACCGGGGAGCTGTTTTTT. It translates to CASSQLLAGGNTGELFF.

The rearrangement links TRBV11-3 to TRBJ2-2; D remains ambiguous. Germline lookup yields CDR1 SGHNT and CDR2 YENEEA. This CDR3 is built from 15 residues. Trimming stripped 3 bases from V and 2 bases from J, with 10 bases between. The CDR3 region has the DNA TGTGCCAGCAGCTTCGGCAGGATTAACACCGGGGAGCTGTTTTTT. It encodes CASSFGRINTGELFF.

This rearrangement joins TRBV6-7 to TRBJ1-5, with 10 positions matching TRBD1. TRBV6-7 is known as an ORF, though its function is uncertain. With V trimmed by 6 bases and J by 0 bases, 17 bases remained unmatched. The CDR3 consists of 20 residues. CDR3: CASRRDLDRGRSFSNQPQHF. In DNA, the CDR3 is TGTGCCAGCAGGCGAGATCTAGACAGGGGGCGATCTTTTAGCAATCAGCCCCAGCATTTT.

V usage is TRBV19 and J usage is TRBJ2-7; perhaps TRBD2 as D (5 bases). CDR3 length: 14 residues. V shed 4 bases and J shed 1 base, with 11 bases lying between them. CDR1 and CDR2 from the germline V gene are LNHDA and SQIVND (reference sequence). CDR3 in DNA: TGTGCCAGTAGTAGGGAGTTCCGTTCCTACGAGCAGTACTTC. It specifies CASSREFRSYEQYF.

V gene TRBV27 combines with J gene TRBJ1-1; a weak D match, TRBD1 (5 bases). Per germline, CDR1 MNHEY and CDR2 SMNVEV (reference sequence). This CDR3 has 17 amino acids. The V and J ends lost 3 bases and 4 bases respectively, with 21 bases between them. For the CDR3, the DNA is TGTGCCAGCAGTTTTAGGAGCTGGGGCCGGGAGGGCACTGAAGCTTTCTTT. Protein: CASSFRSWGREGTEAFF.

V gene TRBV18 combines with J gene TRBJ2-5; no clear D. CDR3 size: 13 residues. Germline V gene lookup returns CDR1 KGHSH and CDR2 LQKENI. The V and J ends lost 3 bases and 1 base respectively, with 6 bases between them. The CDR3 DNA sequence: TGTGCCAGCTCACCCGGGTTCCAAGAGACCCAGTACTTC. Protein product: CASSPGFQETQYF.

The count of this clone is one. The chain has TRBV6-5 and TRBJ2-2, with TRBD1 as a possible D gene (6 bases). V was trimmed by 2 bases and J by 2 bases, leaving 9 bases between them. The CDR3 runs 15 residues. CDR1 and CDR2 (germline): MNHEY, SVGAGI. The CDR3 DNA sequence: TGTGCCAGCAGTTACAAGGGACATAACACCGGGGAGCTGTTTTTT. Translation: CASSYKGHNTGELFF.

The chain uses TRBV28 and TRBJ2-2, with D perhaps TRBD2 (6 bases). V was shortened by 10 bases and J by 1 base, with 10 bases between the two germline ends. Germline CDR1 reads MDHEN; CDR2 reads SYDVKM. The CDR3 is made up of 13 amino acids. The CDR3 coding sequence is TGTGCCATAACTAGCAGGAACACCGGGGAGCTGTTTTTT. It codes for CAITSRNTGELFF.

A few counts support this clone. This chain connects TRBV6-5 to TRBJ1-2; D remains unclear. Looked up from germline, CDR1 is MNHEY and CDR2 is SVGAGI. Trimming pared 6 bases from V and 8 bases from J, leaving 13 bases between. The CDR3 loop spans 12 amino acids. The CDR3 here is CASSRHKYGYTF. The CDR3 bases are TGTGCCAGCAGCCGACACAAGTACGGCTACACCTTC.

This clone was detected a few times. The chain combines TRBV19 with TRBJ1-4; tentatively, D is TRBD1 (5 bases). The CDR3 is made up of 14 amino acids. V was shortened by 0 bases and J by 8 bases, with 10 bases between the two germline ends. Germline values: CDR1 LNHDA, CDR2 SQIVND (reference sequence). The CDR3 is CASSIEGLSEKLFF. In DNA form, the CDR3 reads TGTGCCAGTAGTATAGAGGGACTAAGCGAAAAACTGTTTTTT.

This chain uses TRBV10-2 with TRBJ2-1; TRBD2 aligns across 15 bases. Trimming at V came to 0 bases and at J to 10 bases, leaving 7 bases not matched to a gene. The CDR3 loop spans 17 amino acids. The germline CDR1 and CDR2 sequences are WSHSY and SAAADI. CDR3 sequence (DNA): TGCGCCAGCAGTGAGTCGAAGGGGGGACTAGCGGGAGGAGAGCAGTTCTTC. Its translation is CASSESKGGLAGGEQFF.

The chain carries TRBV29-1 and TRBJ1-1; TRBD1 agrees at 8 bases. Germline values: CDR1 SQVTM, CDR2 ANQGSEA. The CDR3 is 13 amino acids. Losses at the gene ends were 7 bases for V and 1 base for J; bases not matched to a gene: 5. The DNA for the CDR3 is TGCAGCGAACGGACAGGGCCGAACACTGAAGCTTTCTTT. It translates to CSERTGPNTEAFF.